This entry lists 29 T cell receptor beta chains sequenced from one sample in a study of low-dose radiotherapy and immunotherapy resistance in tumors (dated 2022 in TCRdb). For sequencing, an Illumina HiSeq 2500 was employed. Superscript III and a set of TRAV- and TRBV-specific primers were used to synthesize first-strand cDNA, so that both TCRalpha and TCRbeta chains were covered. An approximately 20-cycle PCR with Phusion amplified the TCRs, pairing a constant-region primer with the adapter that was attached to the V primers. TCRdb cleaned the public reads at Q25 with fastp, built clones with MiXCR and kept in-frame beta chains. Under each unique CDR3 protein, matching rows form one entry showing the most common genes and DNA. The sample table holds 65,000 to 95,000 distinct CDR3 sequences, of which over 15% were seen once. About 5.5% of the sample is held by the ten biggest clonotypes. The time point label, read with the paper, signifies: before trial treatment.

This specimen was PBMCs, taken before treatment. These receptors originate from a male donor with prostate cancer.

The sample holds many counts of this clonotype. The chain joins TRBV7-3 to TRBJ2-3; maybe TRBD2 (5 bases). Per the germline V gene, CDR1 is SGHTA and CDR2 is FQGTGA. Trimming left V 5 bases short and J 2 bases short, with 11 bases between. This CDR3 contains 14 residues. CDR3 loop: CASSLGLPTDTQYF. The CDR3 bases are TGTGCCAGCAGCCTTGGACTGCCCACAGATACGCAGTATTTT.

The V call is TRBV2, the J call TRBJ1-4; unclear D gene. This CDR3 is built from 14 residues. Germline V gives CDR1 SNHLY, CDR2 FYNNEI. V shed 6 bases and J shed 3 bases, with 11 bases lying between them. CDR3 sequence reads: CASSEGLSNEKLFF. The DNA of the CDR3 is TGTGCCAGCAGCGAGGGTTTATCTAATGAAAAACTGTTTTTT.

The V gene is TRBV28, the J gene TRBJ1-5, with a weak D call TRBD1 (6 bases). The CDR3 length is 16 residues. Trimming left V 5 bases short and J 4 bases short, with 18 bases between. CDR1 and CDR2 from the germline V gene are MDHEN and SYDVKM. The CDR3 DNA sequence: TGTGCCAGCAGTACTTCAGGGTCAGGGGCTAATCAGCCCCAGCATTTT. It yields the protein CASSTSGSGANQPQHF.

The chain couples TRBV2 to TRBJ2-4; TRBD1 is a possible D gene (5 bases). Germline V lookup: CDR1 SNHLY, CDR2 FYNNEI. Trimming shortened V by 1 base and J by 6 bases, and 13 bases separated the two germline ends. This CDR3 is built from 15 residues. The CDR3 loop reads CASSEGEGAANIQYF. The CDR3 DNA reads TGTGCCAGCAGTGAAGGAGAAGGGGCGGCAAACATTCAGTACTTC.

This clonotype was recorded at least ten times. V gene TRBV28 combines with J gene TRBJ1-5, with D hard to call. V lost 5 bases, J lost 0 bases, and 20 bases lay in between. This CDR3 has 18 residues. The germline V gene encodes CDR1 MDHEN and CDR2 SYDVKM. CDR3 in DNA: TGTGCCAGCAGTCAAGGACGCCGGTTTGAAGATAGCAATCAGCCCCAGCATTTT. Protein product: CASSQGRRFEDSNQPQHF.

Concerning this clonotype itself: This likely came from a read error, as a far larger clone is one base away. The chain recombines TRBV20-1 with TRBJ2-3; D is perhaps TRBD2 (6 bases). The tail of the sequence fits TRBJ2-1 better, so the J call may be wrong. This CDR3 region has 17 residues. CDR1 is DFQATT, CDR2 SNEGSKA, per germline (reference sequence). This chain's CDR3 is CSAGGTCGGRLTNEQFF. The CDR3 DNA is TGCAGTGCTGGAGGGACTTGCGGAGGCCGTCTTACCAATGAGCAGTTCTTC.

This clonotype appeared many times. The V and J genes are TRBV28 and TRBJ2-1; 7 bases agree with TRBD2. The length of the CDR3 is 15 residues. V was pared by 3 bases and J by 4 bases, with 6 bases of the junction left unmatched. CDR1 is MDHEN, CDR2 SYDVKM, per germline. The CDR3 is CASSLALASYNEQFF. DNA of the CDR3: TGTGCCAGCAGTTTGGCACTAGCGTCGTACAATGAGCAGTTCTTC.

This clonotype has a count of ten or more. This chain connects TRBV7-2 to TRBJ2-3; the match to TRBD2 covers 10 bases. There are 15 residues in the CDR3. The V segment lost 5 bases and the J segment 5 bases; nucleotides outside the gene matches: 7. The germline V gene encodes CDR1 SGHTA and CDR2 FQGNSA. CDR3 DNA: TGTGCCAGCAGCGGAAGCGGGGGGGCCGTAGATACGCAGTATTTT. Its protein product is CASSGSGGAVDTQYF.

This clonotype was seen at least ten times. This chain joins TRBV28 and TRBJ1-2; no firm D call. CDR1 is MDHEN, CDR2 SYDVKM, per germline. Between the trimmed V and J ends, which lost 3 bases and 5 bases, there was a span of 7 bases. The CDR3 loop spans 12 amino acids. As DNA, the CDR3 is TGTGCCAGCAGTTTGTCGGAATATGGCTACACCTTC. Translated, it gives CASSLSEYGYTF.

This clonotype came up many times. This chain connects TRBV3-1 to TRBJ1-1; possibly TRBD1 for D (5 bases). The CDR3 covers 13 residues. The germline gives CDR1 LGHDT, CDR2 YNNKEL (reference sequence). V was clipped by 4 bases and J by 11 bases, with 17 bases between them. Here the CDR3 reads CASSLKRGADAFF. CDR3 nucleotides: TGTGCCAGCAGCCTCAAGCGGGGCGCGGACGCTTTCTTT.

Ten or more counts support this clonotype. CDR3: CASSEGGPGYTF. DNA of the CDR3: TGTGCCAGCAGCGAAGGGGGCCCTGGCTACACCTTC. This chain uses TRBV7-9 with TRBJ1-2, with TRBD1 matching over 7 bases. The germline V gene has CDR1 SEHNR and CDR2 FQNEAQ (reference sequence). Unmatched junction bases numbered 4, after V lost 5 bases and J lost 7 bases. The CDR3 totals 12 residues.

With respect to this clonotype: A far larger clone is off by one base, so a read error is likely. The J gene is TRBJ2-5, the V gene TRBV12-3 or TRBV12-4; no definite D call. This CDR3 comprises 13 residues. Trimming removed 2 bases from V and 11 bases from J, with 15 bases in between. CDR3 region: CASSLNRANEQYF. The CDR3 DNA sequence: TGTGCCAGCAGTTTAAACCGGGCCAATGAGCAGTACTTC.

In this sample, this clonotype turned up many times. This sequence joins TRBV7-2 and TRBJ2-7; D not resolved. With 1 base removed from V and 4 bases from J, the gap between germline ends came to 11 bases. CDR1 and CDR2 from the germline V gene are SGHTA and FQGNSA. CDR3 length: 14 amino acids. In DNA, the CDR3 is TGTGCCAGCAGCTTAGGGTACAGTCAGTACGAGCAGTACTTC. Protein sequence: CASSLGYSQYEQYF. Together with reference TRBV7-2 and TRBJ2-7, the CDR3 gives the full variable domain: GAGVSQSPSNKVTEKGKDVELRCDPISGHTALYWYRQSLGQGLEFLIYFQGNSAPDKSGLPSDRFSAERTGGSVSTLTIQRTQQEDSAVYLCASSLGYSQYEQYFGPGTRLTVT.

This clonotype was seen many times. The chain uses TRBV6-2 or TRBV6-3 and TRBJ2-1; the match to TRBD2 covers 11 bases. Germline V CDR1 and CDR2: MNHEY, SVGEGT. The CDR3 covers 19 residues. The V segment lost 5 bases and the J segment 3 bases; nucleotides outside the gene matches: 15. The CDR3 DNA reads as TGTGCCAGCAGTAACCCGGGACTAGCGGCAAGGCAAATCTACAATGAGCAGTTCTTC. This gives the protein CASSNPGLAARQIYNEQFF.

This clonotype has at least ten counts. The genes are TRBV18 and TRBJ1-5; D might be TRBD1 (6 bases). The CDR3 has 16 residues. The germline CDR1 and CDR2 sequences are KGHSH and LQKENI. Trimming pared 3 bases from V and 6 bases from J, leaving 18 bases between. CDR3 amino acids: CASSPSQQGRGQPQHF. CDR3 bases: TGTGCCAGCTCACCGTCACAACAGGGCCGGGGTCAGCCCCAGCATTTT.

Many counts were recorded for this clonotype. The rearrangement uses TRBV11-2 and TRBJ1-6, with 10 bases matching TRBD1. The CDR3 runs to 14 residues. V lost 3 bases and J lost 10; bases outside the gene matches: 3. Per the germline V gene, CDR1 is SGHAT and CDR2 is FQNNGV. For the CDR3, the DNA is TGTGCCAGCAGCTTGGGGACAGGGGAATCACCCCTCCACTTT. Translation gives CASSLGTGESPLHF.

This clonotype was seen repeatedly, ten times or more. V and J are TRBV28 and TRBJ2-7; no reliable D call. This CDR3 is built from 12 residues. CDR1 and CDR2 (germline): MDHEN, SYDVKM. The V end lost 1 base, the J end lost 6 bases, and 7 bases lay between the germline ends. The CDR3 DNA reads TGTGCCAGCAGTTTATCCCAGTCCGAGCAGTACTTC. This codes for CASSLSQSEQYF.

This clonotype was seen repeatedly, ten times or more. The CDR3 DNA is TGTGCCTGGAACCAGGGTGGGAATCAGCCCCAGCATTTT. It is translated as CAWNQGGNQPQHF. The V and J genes are TRBV30 and TRBJ1-5; tentative D call: TRBD1 (5 bases). The CDR3 consists of 13 residues. Between the trimmed V and J ends, which lost 4 bases and 4 bases, there was a span of 11 bases. Per the germline V gene, CDR1 is GTSNPN and CDR2 is SVGIG (reference sequence). The full variable domain, in which reference TRBV30 and TRBJ1-5 provide the parts outside the CDR3, is SQTIHQWPATLVQPVGSPLSLECTVEGTSNPNLYWYRQAAGRGLQLLFYSVGIGQISSEVPQNLSASRPQDRQFILSSKKLLLSDSGFYLCAWNQGGNQPQHFGDGTRLSIL.

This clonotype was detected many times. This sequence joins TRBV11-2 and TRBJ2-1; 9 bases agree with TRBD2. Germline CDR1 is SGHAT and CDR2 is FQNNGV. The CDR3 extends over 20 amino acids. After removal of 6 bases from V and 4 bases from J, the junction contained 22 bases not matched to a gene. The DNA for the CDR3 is TGTGCCAGCAGTATAACCCGGGCGGGGGGGCGCCCACCCGAATACAATGAGCAGTTCTTC. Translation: CASSITRAGGRPPEYNEQFF.

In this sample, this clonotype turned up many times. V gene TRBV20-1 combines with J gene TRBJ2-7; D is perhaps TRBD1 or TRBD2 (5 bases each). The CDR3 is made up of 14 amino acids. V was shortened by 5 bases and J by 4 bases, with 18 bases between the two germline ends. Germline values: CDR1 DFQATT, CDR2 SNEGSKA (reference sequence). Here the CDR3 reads CSASFRDGGYEQYF. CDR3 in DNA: TGCAGTGCTTCATTCCGGGACGGAGGATACGAGCAGTACTTC.

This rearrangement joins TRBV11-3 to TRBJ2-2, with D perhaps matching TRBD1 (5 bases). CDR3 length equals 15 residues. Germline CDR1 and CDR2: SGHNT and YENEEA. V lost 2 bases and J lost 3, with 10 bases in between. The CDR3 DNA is TGTGCCAGCAGCTTAAATCAGGGCCACACCGGGGAGCTGTTTTTT. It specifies CASSLNQGHTGELFF.

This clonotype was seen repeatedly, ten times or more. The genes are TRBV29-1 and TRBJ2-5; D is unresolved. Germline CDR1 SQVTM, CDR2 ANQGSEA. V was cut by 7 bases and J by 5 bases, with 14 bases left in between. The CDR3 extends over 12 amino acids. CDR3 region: CSAEGSLETQYF. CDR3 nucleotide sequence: TGCAGCGCAGAAGGGTCCCTTGAGACCCAGTACTTC.

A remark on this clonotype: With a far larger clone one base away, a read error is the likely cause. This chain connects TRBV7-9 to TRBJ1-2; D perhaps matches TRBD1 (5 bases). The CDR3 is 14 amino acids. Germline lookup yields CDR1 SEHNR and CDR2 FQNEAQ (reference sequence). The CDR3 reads CVSSLGVGVYGYTF. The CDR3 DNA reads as TGTGTCAGCAGCTTAGGGGTAGGGGTGTATGGCTACACCTTC.

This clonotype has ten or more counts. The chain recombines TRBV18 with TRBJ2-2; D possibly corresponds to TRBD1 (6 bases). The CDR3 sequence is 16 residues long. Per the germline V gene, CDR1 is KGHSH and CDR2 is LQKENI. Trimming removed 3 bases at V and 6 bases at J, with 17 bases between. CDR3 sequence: CASSPQLRTAPGELFF. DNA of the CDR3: TGTGCCAGCTCACCGCAACTCAGGACAGCTCCCGGGGAGCTGTTTTTT.

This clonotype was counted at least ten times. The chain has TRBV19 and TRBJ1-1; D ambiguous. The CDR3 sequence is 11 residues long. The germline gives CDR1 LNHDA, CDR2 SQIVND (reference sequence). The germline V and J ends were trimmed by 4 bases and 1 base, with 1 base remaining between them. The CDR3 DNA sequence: TGTGCCAGTAGTAGGAACACTGAAGCTTTCTTT. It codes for CASSRNTEAFF.

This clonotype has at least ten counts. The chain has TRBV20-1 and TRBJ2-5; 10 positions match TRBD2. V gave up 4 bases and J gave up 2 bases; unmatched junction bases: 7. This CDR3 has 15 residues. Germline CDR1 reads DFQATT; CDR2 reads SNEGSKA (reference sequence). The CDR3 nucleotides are TGCAGTGCTAAATTAGCGGGAGGACTTCAAGAGACCCAGTACTTC. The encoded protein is CSAKLAGGLQETQYF.

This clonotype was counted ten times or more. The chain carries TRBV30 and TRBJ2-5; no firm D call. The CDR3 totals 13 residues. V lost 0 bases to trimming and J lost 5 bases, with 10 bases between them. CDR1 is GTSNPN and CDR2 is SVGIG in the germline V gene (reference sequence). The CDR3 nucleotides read TGTGCCTGGAGTGTAGCTGGCCGGGAGACCCAGTACTTC. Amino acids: CAWSVAGRETQYF.

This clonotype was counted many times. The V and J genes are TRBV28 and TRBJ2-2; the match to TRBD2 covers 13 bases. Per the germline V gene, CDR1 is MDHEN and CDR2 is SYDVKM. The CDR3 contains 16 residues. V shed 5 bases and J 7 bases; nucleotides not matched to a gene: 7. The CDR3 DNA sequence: TGTGCCAGCAGTATTACTAGCGGGAGGGCCCTCGGGGAGCTGTTTTTT. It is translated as CASSITSGRALGELFF.

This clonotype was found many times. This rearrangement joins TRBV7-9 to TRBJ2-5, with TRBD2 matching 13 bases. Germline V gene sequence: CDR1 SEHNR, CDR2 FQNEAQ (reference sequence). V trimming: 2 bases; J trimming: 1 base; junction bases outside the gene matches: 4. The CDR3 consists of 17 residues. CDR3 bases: TGTGCCAGCAGCTTAACTAGCGGGGGGGCAGGCCAAGAGACCCAGTACTTC. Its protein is CASSLTSGGAGQETQYF.